This TCR beta chain originates from a study of vaccination effects on CD4 cells after COVID-19. This CDR3 comprises 15 residues. In germline, CDR1 is SGHRS, CDR2 YFSETQ. V lost 3 bases to trimming and J lost 8 bases; unmatched junction nucleotides: 5. Repertoires were generated with immunoSEQ multiplex PCR, while TCRdb's copy carries only in-frame clones and drops some. The repertoire holds some 49,000 clones, with approximately 74% as singletons. Upon completion of around ten days in culture, CD4+ T cells were isolated. The sample holds a few counts of this clone. Antigen unknown. Sample: CD4+ T cells from PBMCs cultured without peptide, taken before COVID-19 vaccination. V gene TRBV5-1 combines with J gene TRBJ1-6; 10 bases are shared with TRBD1. The sequence came from a human donor who had a prior SARS-CoV-2 infection. The chain's CDR3 is CASSYGGTGDSPLHF. CDR3 DNA sequence: TGCGCCAGCAGCTACGGGGGGACAGGGGATTCACCCCTCCACTTT.